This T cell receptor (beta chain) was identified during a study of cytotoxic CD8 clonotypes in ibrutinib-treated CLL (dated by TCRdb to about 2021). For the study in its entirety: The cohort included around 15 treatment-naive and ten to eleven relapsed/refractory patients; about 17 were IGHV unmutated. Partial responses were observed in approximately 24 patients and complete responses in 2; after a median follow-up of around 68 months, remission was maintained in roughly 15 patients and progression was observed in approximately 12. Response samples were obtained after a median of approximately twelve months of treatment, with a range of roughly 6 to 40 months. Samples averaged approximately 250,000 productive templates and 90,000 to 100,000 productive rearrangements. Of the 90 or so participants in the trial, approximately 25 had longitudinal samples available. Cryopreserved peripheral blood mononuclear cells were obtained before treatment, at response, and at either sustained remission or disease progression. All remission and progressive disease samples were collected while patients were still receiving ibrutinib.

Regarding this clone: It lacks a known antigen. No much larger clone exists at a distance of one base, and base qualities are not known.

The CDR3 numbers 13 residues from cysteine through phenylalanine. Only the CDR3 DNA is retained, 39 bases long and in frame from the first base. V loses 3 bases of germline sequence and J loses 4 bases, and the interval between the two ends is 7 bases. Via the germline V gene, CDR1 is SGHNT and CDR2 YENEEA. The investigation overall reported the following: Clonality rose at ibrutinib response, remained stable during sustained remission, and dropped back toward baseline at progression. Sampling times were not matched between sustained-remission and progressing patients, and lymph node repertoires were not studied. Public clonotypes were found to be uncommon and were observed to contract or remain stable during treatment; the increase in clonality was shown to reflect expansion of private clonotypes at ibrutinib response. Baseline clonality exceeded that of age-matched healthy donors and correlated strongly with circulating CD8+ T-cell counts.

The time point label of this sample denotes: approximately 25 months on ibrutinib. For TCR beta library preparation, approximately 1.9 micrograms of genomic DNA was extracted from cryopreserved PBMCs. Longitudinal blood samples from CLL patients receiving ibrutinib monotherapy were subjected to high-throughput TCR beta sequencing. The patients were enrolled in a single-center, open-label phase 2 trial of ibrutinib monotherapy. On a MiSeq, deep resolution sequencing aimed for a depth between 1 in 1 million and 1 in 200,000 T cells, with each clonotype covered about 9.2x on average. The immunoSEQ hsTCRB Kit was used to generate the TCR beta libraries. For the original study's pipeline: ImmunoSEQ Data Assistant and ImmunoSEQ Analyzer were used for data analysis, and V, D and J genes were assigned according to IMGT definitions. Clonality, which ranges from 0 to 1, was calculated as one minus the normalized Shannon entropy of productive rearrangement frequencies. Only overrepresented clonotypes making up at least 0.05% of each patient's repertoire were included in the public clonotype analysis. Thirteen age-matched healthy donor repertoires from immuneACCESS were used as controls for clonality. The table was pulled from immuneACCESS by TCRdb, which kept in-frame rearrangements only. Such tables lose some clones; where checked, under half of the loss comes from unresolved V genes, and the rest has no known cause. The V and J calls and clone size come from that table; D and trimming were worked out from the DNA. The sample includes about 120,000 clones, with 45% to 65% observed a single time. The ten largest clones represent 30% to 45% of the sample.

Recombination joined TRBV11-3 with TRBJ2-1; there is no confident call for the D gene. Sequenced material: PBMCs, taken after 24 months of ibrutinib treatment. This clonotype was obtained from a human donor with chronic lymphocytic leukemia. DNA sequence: TGTGCCAGCAGCTTCGGCCAGTACAATGAGCAGTTCTTC. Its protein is CASSFGQYNEQFF. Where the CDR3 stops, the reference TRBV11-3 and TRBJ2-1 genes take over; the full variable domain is EAGVVQSPRYKIIEKKQPVAFWCNPISGHNTLYWYLQNLGQGPELLIRYENEEAVDDSQLPKDRFSAERLKGVDSTLKIQPAELGDSAVYLCASSFGQYNEQFFGPGTRLTVL.